The 22 T cell receptor beta chains listed next were all sequenced from one sample in a study of T-cell memory formation after mild COVID-19. From the 5' RACE reads, TCRdb called clonotypes with MiXCR, one entry per CDR3 protein. Of 350,000 to 450,000 distinct CDR3 sequences detected, around 15% appear once; the ten largest clones hold 22%. Sequenced: PBMCs or a T cell subset sorted from them (not recorded which). Receptors were obtained from a man younger than 35 who had mild COVID-19 (a few samples of this study predate the infection). Cell type and time point are not known.

The table lists this clonotype with many counts. The chain employs TRBV5-1 and TRBJ2-1; 9 bases are a match to TRBD2. Germline V gives CDR1 SGHRS, CDR2 YFSETQ. The CDR3 totals 18 residues. V trimming: 2 bases; J trimming: 2 bases; junction bases outside the gene matches: 11. CDR3 nucleotides: TGCGCCAGCAGCTTCGGGAGGAGAGCGGGGGGTACCTACAATGAGCAGTTCTTC. Encoded protein: CASSFGRRAGGTYNEQFF.

This clonotype was observed at least ten times. The chain joins TRBV12-3 or TRBV12-4 to TRBJ2-5; D is unclear. V was cut by 2 bases and J by 2 bases, with 12 bases left in between. This CDR3 has 15 amino acids. The CDR3 here is CASSLWADLQETQYF. The CDR3 DNA reads TGTGCCAGCAGTTTATGGGCGGACCTTCAAGAGACCCAGTACTTC.

A few counts support this clonotype. This chain's CDR3 is CSLARGGYEKLFF. Here the CDR3 DNA reads TGCAGCTTGGCTCGGGGAGGGTATGAAAAACTGTTTTTT. The chain combines TRBV20-1 with TRBJ1-4; D gene ambiguous. CDR1 DFQATT and CDR2 SNEGSKA come from the germline V gene (reference sequence). This CDR3 region has 13 residues.

There are a few counts of this clonotype. V is TRBV28 and J is TRBJ1-5; D is unclear. V lost 6 bases, J lost 7 bases, and 10 bases lay in between. The CDR3 totals 12 residues. CDR1 MDHEN and CDR2 SYDVKM come from the germline V gene. CDR3 DNA sequence: TGTGCCAGCAGGCGAGGGAGGCAGCCCCAGCATTTT. This encodes CASRRGRQPQHF.

The genes are TRBV7-9 and TRBJ2-1; no clear D gene. The CDR3 spans 17 residues. V was cut by 1 base and J by 4 bases, with 17 bases left in between. Germline V gene sequence: CDR1 SEHNR, CDR2 FQNEAQ (reference sequence). The CDR3 spells CASSLGTVGPQYNEQFF. The CDR3 DNA reads TGTGCCAGCAGCTTAGGAACGGTGGGCCCACAATACAATGAGCAGTTCTTC.

This clonotype appeared a few times. The chain carries TRBV7-8 and TRBJ2-3; TRBD2 agrees at 7 bases. This CDR3 contains 16 residues. With 2 bases clipped from V and 2 bases from J, the junction kept 7 bases outside the gene matches. The germline V gene encodes CDR1 SGHVS and CDR2 FQNEAQ. CDR3 residues: CASSLRTRTLTDTQYF. The CDR3 coding sequence is TGTGCCAGCAGCTTAAGGACTAGGACCCTCACAGATACGCAGTATTTT.

This clonotype was found a few times. The rearrangement joins TRBV9 to TRBJ1-6, with no clear D. The V end lost 4 bases, the J end lost 7 bases, and 18 bases lay between the germline ends. CDR3 size: 16 residues. The germline V gene has CDR1 SGDLS and CDR2 YYNGEE. The CDR3 loop reads CASSPRYEGWNSPLHF. As DNA, the CDR3 is TGTGCCAGCAGCCCCCGGTATGAGGGATGGAATTCACCCCTCCACTTT.

This chain uses TRBV27 with TRBJ2-1, with a possible D match to TRBD2 (5 bases). Germline V gene lookup returns CDR1 MNHEY and CDR2 SMNVEV (reference sequence). CDR3 size: 13 residues. V lost 3 bases and J lost 8, with 11 bases in between. The CDR3 coding sequence is TGTGCCAGCAGTTTCTGGACTCTCGATGAGCAGTTCTTC. This encodes CASSFWTLDEQFF.

The chain combines TRBV5-6 with TRBJ2-5; 9 positions agree with TRBD2. J gave up 5 bases and V 5 bases, and 10 bases lay outside the gene matches. The CDR3 sequence is 15 residues long. Looked up from germline, CDR1 is SGHDT and CDR2 is YYEEEE. Written as DNA, the CDR3 is TGTGCCAGCAGTCATGCTGGGAGCGGGGGGGAGACCCAGTACTTC. Translated, it gives CASSHAGSGGETQYF.

This clonotype was counted between two and nine times. The rearrangement uses TRBV12-3 or TRBV12-4 and TRBJ2-1; perhaps TRBD2 as D (6 bases). This CDR3 is 16 amino acids long. With 2 bases removed from V and 0 bases from J, the gap between germline ends came to 11 bases. CDR3 in amino acids: CASSLLAPPSYNEQFF. The CDR3 DNA follows: TGTGCCAGCAGTTTACTAGCGCCTCCCTCCTACAATGAGCAGTTCTTC.

In its sample, this clonotype was seen many times. The chain recombines TRBV5-1 with TRBJ1-6; 7 bases are shared with TRBD1. The CDR3 is 14 amino acids. The germline gives CDR1 SGHRS, CDR2 YFSETQ. The V segment lost 4 bases and the J segment 7 bases; nucleotides outside the gene matches: 5. For the CDR3, the DNA is TGCGCCAGCAGCACCGGGACAGAGAATTCACCCCTCCACTTT. Protein sequence: CASSTGTENSPLHF.

This chain uses TRBV5-1 with TRBJ2-5, with D tentatively TRBD2 (5 bases). The germline V gene has CDR1 SGHRS and CDR2 YFSETQ. Trimming left V 0 bases short and J 6 bases short, with 9 bases between. CDR3 size: 13 residues. The CDR3 reads CASSLDGSKTQYF. CDR3 nucleotide sequence: TGCGCCAGCAGCTTGGATGGGAGCAAGACCCAGTACTTC.

At least ten counts were recorded for this clonotype. This chain uses TRBV7-2 with TRBJ2-3; 13 nucleotides line up with TRBD2. Germline V gene lookup returns CDR1 SGHTA and CDR2 FQGNSA. The CDR3 runs to 16 residues. After removal of 4 bases from V and 4 bases from J, the junction contained 5 bases not matched to a gene. CDR3 bases: TGTGCCAGCAGCTCTACTAGCGGGGGGGCCTCAGATACGCAGTATTTT. It encodes CASSSTSGGASDTQYF.

The V and J genes are TRBV5-1 and TRBJ1-2; no firm D call. This CDR3 is 12 amino acids long. Germline V gene lookup returns CDR1 SGHRS and CDR2 YFSETQ. Trimming stripped 2 bases from V and 8 bases from J, with 10 bases between. CDR3 region: CASSFGPRGYTF. CDR3 DNA: TGCGCCAGCAGCTTTGGGCCCCGAGGCTACACCTTC.

This clonotype was counted a few times. The chain uses TRBV11-2 and TRBJ2-3, with D perhaps TRBD2 (5 bases). Trimming cost V 4 bases and J 2 bases, with 13 bases left between them. Germline-derived CDR1 and CDR2 are SGHAT and FQNNGV. This CDR3 spans 15 amino acids. The DNA of the CDR3 is TGTGCCAGCAGCTCGCGGGCGTCCTCCACAGATACGCAGTATTTT. Its protein is CASSSRASSTDTQYF.

This clonotype was seen more than once but under ten times. V and J are TRBV7-2 and TRBJ1-5, with D unresolved. There are 14 residues in the CDR3. Germline values: CDR1 SGHTA, CDR2 FQGNSA. Trimming took off 1 base at V and 7 bases at J, with 11 bases between the two ends. CDR3 in DNA: TGTGCCAGCAGCTTAGACGTAGGATGGCAGCCCCAGCATTTT. Translation: CASSLDVGWQPQHF.

This clonotype was seen only a few times. The chain joins TRBV4-1 to TRBJ2-7, with D perhaps TRBD2 (6 bases). The germline V gene has CDR1 MGHRA and CDR2 YSYEKL. Deletions cut 1 base from V and 6 bases from J, with 10 bases between. The CDR3 loop spans 13 amino acids. The CDR3 loop is CASSQAVGGEQYF. CDR3 DNA: TGCGCCAGCAGCCAAGCCGTGGGGGGCGAGCAGTACTTC.

This clonotype was seen a handful of times. The chain joins TRBV4-1 to TRBJ1-5; tentative D call: TRBD1 (5 bases). The CDR3 covers 14 residues. Trimming stripped 4 bases from V and 6 bases from J, with 13 bases between. Germline lookup yields CDR1 MGHRA and CDR2 YSYEKL. CDR3 DNA sequence: TGCGCCAGCAGCCCCCCAGGGCAGGCTCAGCCCCAGCATTTT. Amino acid sequence: CASSPPGQAQPQHF.

This chain links TRBV5-1 with TRBJ2-5, with TRBD2 matching over 8 bases. Germline V gives CDR1 SGHRS, CDR2 YFSETQ. The ends lost 2 bases at V and 2 bases at J; junction bases unmatched: 5. The CDR3 has 15 amino acids. The CDR3 loop is CASSFGGDRQETQYF. The DNA of the CDR3 is TGCGCCAGCAGCTTCGGGGGGGATAGGCAAGAGACCCAGTACTTC.

This clonotype was counted many times. The J gene is TRBJ2-7, the V gene TRBV4-2; D not certain. The CDR3 is made up of 13 amino acids. V lost 0 bases to trimming and J lost 7 bases, with 10 bases between them. Looked up from germline, CDR1 is LGHNA and CDR2 is YNFKEQ. CDR3 bases: TGTGCCAGCAGCCAAGATCTCGGACGGGAGCAGTACGTC. Its protein product is CASSQDLGREQYV.

In this sample, this clonotype turned up many times. The V call is TRBV7-9, the J call TRBJ1-5; D is unclear. The CDR3 loop spans 15 amino acids. Trimming pared 0 bases from V and 3 bases from J, leaving 9 bases between. Germline loops: CDR1 SEHNR, CDR2 FQNEAQ (reference sequence). CDR3 region: CASSLAGADNQPQHF. The DNA for the CDR3 is TGTGCCAGCAGCTTAGCAGGTGCGGACAATCAGCCCCAGCATTTT.

CDR3 in DNA: TGTGCCACCAGTGATTTGAATCCGGGTCACGAGTGGGGCACAGATACGCAGTATTTT. Translation gives CATSDLNPGHEWGTDTQYF. The J gene is TRBJ2-3, the V gene TRBV24-1, with D hard to call. V was shortened by 0 bases and J by 1 base, with 19 bases between the two germline ends. Germline values: CDR1 KGHDR, CDR2 SFDVKD. The CDR3 has 19 residues.